The 13 T cell receptor beta chains below all came from one sample that was sequenced in a study of blood T cell repertoires in COVID-19. Method: immunoSEQ multiplex PCR; TCRdb's copy keeps in-frame clones and lacks some. In the table there are a few hundred thousand clones, 86% of which are singletons. The sequencing input was peripheral blood. All receptors come from a man in his late teens or twenties with active or convalescent COVID-19.

This clone has only one observation. The gene calls are TRBV12-3 or TRBV12-4 and TRBJ1-6; D gene unclear. The CDR3 is 13 residues long. The V gene lost 3 bases and the J gene lost 6 bases, with 6 bases spanning the gap. CDR3 loop: CASSFRVNSPLHF. The CDR3 DNA sequence: TGTGCCAGCAGTTTCCGGGTTAATTCACCCCTCCACTTT.

J is TRBJ1-2 and V is TRBV9, with TRBD1 matching 7 bases. The CDR3 sequence is 13 residues long. The V gene end was trimmed by 4 bases and the J gene end by 6 bases; junction bases not matched to a gene: 6. Per the germline V gene, CDR1 is SGDLS and CDR2 is YYNGEE. CDR3 sequence reads: CASSFRDRDGYTF. The CDR3 DNA follows: TGTGCCAGCAGCTTCCGGGACAGAGATGGCTACACCTTC. Using reference TRBV9 and TRBJ1-2 for the parts outside the CDR3, the full variable domain is DSGVTQTPKHLITATGQRVTLRCSPRSGDLSVYWYQQSLDQGLQFLIQYYNGEERAKGNILERFSAQQFPDLHSELNLSSLELGDSALYFCASSFRDRDGYTFGSGTRLTVV.

The chain is built from TRBV27 and TRBJ1-2, with D tentatively TRBD1 (5 bases). V lost 5 bases, J lost 7 bases, and 14 bases lay in between. CDR3 length: 13 residues. In germline, CDR1 is MNHEY, CDR2 SMNVEV (reference sequence). DNA for the CDR3: TGTGCCAGCAGTCCCCAGGGTCTTGGTGGCTACACCTTC. It codes for CASSPQGLGGYTF.

This clone was recorded a few times. The chain has TRBV6-5 and TRBJ2-4; 7 nucleotides match TRBD1. The CDR3 consists of 11 residues. Germline-derived CDR1 and CDR2 are MNHEY and SVGAGI. After removal of 6 bases from V and 11 bases from J, the junction contained 4 bases not matched to a gene. DNA for the CDR3: TGTGCCAGCAGCCAGGGGGTGGTTCAGTACTTC. Translated: CASSQGVVQYF.

CDR3 in DNA: TGTGCCAGCAGCCTACGGAGGGCCAACGAGCAGTACTTC. Its protein product is CASSLRRANEQYF. The chain employs TRBV7-2 and TRBJ2-7; perhaps TRBD2 as D (6 bases). From germline, CDR1 is SGHTA and CDR2 FQGNSA. Trimming removed 5 bases at V and 5 bases at J, with 13 bases between. The CDR3 covers 13 residues.

The rearrangement uses TRBV9 and TRBJ2-3, with D hard to call. The CDR3 totals 14 residues. V was cut by 0 bases and J by 1 base, with 6 bases left in between. Germline CDR1 and CDR2: SGDLS and YYNGEE. Here the CDR3 DNA reads TGTGCCAGCAGCGTAGGCGGTCGCACAGATACGCAGTATTTT. The encoded protein is CASSVGGRTDTQYF.

This chain uses TRBV2 with TRBJ1-1; D might be TRBD1 (5 bases). Germline CDR1 reads SNHLY; CDR2 reads FYNNEI. V was trimmed by 2 bases and J by 3 bases, leaving 22 bases between them. This CDR3 contains 18 residues. CDR3 nucleotide sequence: TGTGCCAGCAGTGAAATTGTGGGTTCTAGGGGTCAGGACACTGAAGCTTTCTTT. It specifies CASSEIVGSRGQDTEAFF.

There are a few counts of this clone. The rearrangement uses TRBV29-1 and TRBJ2-7; D possibly corresponds to TRBD2 (7 bases). The germline CDR1 and CDR2 sequences are SQVTM and ANQGSEA. Trimming cost V 7 bases and J 1 base, with 17 bases left between them. The CDR3 runs to 14 residues. Here the CDR3 DNA reads TGCAGCGGGATGGGGGGGCTTTTTTCCTACGAGCAGTACTTC. Protein: CSGMGGLFSYEQYF.

The rearrangement links TRBV7-9 to TRBJ2-5; no clear D gene. CDR3 length: 13 residues. Germline V gene data show CDR1 as SEHNR and CDR2 as FQNEAQ (reference sequence). The V and J ends lost 1 base and 4 bases respectively, with 7 bases between them. CDR3 in amino acids: CASSLGLRETQYF. In DNA, the CDR3 is TGTGCCAGCAGCTTAGGGCTTCGAGAGACCCAGTACTTC.

This clone showed up just once. The genes are TRBV7-2 and TRBJ1-1; D remains unclear. This CDR3 is 11 amino acids long. Germline values: CDR1 SGHTA, CDR2 FQGNSA. The ends were cut back, 1 base at V and 8 bases at J, with 5 bases in the middle. As DNA, the CDR3 is TGTGCCAGCAGCTTAGGGCGGGAAGCTTTCTTT. Its translation is CASSLGREAFF.

The chain couples TRBV27 to TRBJ1-6; D unclear. The CDR3 extends over 14 amino acids. V lost 3 bases and J 4 bases, leaving 7 bases between the germline ends. CDR1 is MNHEY and CDR2 is SMNVEV in the germline V gene (reference sequence). The DNA of the CDR3 is TGTGCCAGCAGTTTGCAGTCTTATAATTCACCCCTCCACTTT. Translating it yields CASSLQSYNSPLHF.

This chain joins TRBV27 and TRBJ1-1, with D unclear. In germline, CDR1 is MNHEY, CDR2 SMNVEV (reference sequence). The CDR3 covers 13 residues. Trimming took off 3 bases at V and 1 base at J, with 6 bases between the two ends. CDR3 region: CASSFGGNTEAFF. CDR3 coding DNA: TGTGCCAGCAGTTTCGGAGGGAACACTGAAGCTTTCTTT.

This clone has only one observation. J is TRBJ2-3 and V is TRBV24-1; unclear D gene. CDR1 and CDR2 from the germline V gene are KGHDR and SFDVKD. CDR3 length: 12 amino acids. The ends were cut back, 4 bases at V and 4 bases at J, with 5 bases in the middle. CDR3 in DNA: TGTGCCACCAGTGAGAGTTCAGATACGCAGTATTTT. It specifies CATSESSDTQYF.